This T cell receptor (beta chain) was captured in a study of T cells in Graves' hyperthyroidism and ophthalmopathy. On the study more broadly: Any treatment followed the collection of peripheral blood at initial diagnosis.

This CDR3 comprises 15 residues. Germline CDR1 and CDR2: SEHNR and FQNEAQ (reference sequence). V lost 2 bases, J lost 8 bases, and 13 bases lay in between. This clonotype showed up many times. The TCR beta CDR3 regions underwent amplification using RNA transcripts as the source. The HTBI primer set was used in a first-round RT-PCR of the TCR CDR3. TCRdb independently ran MiXCR on the multiplex PCR reads; one entry per CDR3 protein. This sample yields hundreds of thousands of distinct CDR3 sequences, of which 38% are seen a single time; 8% to 9% belongs to the top ten. This sequence joins TRBV7-9 and TRBJ1-6; D possibly corresponds to TRBD1 (6 bases). This receptor was identified in a man younger than 35 with Graves' hyperthyroidism. The sample consisted of blood. This chain's CDR3 is CASSLRGKGDSPLHF. CDR3 bases: TGTGCCAGCAGCTTACGAGGGAAGGGGGATTCACCCCTCCACTTT.